This T cell receptor (beta chain) appears in the sequencing data of a study of blood T cell repertoires in COVID-19. About the study: COVID-19 samples collected from the United States, Italy and Spain covered acute and convalescent phases.

Living in about 25 US areas, the participants were between about 18 and 90 years of age. Under the authors' procedure: Nucleated cell counts were estimated from reference gene primer amplification. TCRdb's table, derived via immunoSEQ multiplex PCR, lists solely in-frame clones and lacks some. V and J calls and clone size are given by that table; D and trimming were obtained from the DNA. The sample has 450,000 to 500,000 clones, approximately 86% seen once. Germline lookup yields CDR1 SGHVS and CDR2 FQNEAQ. The V and J ends lost 8 bases and 3 bases, in that order; junction bases with no gene match: 8. The CDR3 is 15 amino acids.

This clonotype was sampled from a woman under 30 who had recovered from COVID-19. Sequencing was performed on PBMCs or T cells enriched from blood (not recorded which). The chain has TRBV7-8 and TRBJ2-1; TRBD2 matches at 9 bases. The CDR3 sequence: CASAIAGEFYNEQFF. CDR3 in DNA: TGTGCCAGCGCTATAGCGGGGGAGTTCTACAATGAGCAGTTCTTC.